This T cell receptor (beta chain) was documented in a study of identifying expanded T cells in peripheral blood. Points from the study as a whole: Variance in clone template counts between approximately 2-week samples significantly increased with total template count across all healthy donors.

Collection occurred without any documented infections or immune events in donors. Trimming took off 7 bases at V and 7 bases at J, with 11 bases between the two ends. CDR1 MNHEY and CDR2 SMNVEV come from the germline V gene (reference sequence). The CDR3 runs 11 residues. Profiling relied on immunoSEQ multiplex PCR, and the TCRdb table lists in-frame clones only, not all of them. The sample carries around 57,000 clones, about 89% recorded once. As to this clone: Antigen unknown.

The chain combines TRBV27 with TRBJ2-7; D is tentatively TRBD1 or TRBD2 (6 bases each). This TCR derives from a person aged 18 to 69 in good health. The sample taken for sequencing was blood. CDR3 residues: CASMGGGEQYF. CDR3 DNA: TGTGCCAGCATGGGGGGCGGGGAGCAGTACTTC.